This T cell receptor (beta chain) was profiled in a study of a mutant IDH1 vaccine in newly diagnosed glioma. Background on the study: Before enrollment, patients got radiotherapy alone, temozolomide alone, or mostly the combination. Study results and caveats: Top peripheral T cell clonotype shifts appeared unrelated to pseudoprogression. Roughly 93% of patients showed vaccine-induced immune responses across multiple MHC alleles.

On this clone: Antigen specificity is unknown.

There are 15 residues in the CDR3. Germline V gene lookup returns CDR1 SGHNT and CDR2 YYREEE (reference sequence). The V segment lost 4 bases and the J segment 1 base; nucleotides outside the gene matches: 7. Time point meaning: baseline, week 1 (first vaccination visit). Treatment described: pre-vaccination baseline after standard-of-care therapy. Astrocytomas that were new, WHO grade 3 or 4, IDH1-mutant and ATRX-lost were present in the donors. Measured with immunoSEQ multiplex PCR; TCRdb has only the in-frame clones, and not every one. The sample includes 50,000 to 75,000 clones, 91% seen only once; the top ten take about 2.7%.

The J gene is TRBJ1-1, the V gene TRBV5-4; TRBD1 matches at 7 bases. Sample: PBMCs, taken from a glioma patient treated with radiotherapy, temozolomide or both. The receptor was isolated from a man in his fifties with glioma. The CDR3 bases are TGTGCCAGCAGCACCGCCACAGGGGCGAACACTGAAGCTTTCTTT. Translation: CASSTATGANTEAFF. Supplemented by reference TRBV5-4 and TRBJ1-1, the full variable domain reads ETGVTQSPTHLIKTRGQQVTLRCSSQSGHNTVSWYQQALGQGPQFIFQYYREEENGRGNFPPRFSGLQFPNYSSELNVNALELDDSALYLCASSTATGANTEAFFGQGTRLTVV.